Below are 6 T cell receptor beta chains sequenced from a single sample in a study of early T cells in non-severe SARS-CoV-2 infection. TCRdb independently ran MiXCR on the 5' RACE reads; one entry per CDR3 protein. Of tens of thousands of distinct CDR3 sequences listed, 4.6% were seen once; the top ten hold approximately 5.3%. Sequencing used whole blood, obtained at baseline. The source of these receptors is an adult who was a healthcare worker with PCR-confirmed SARS-CoV-2 infection or an uninfected control (not recorded which).

This clonotype was observed at least ten times. This chain joins TRBV13 and TRBJ2-7; no reliable D call. The V gene's germline CDR1 is PRHDT and CDR2 FYEKMQ (reference sequence). The CDR3 spans 12 residues. The V end was cut by 0 bases, the J end by 7 bases, with 7 bases between. The CDR3 region has the DNA TGTGCCAGCAGCTTAGGTTCGAGGGAGCAGTACTTC. Translating it yields CASSLGSREQYF.

The V call is TRBV1, the J call TRBJ2-3; TRBD2 is the table's D call, not checked against the DNA. TRBV1 is deemed a pseudogene. The CDR3 loop spans 14 amino acids. The CDR3, as DNA: TGCACCAGCAGCTCCGCGAGTCTGGGGGATACGCAGTATTTT. This translates into CTSSSASLGDTQYF.

This clonotype was seen at least ten times. CDR3 protein: CSARDLRNSGNTIYF. For the CDR3, the DNA is TGCAGTGCTAGAGATCTAAGGAACTCTGGAAACACCATATATTTT. The chain joins TRBV20-1 to TRBJ1-3; unclear D gene. Trimming left V 0 bases short and J 0 bases short, with 9 bases between. Germline lookup yields CDR1 DFQATT and CDR2 SNEGSKA (reference sequence). There are 15 residues in the CDR3.

Ten or more counts support this clonotype. The CDR3 coding sequence is TGTGCCAGCAGCGTAATAGGAGAGCCCGGCAATGAGCAGTTCTTC. Residues: CASSVIGEPGNEQFF. The chain combines TRBV9 with TRBJ2-1; no clear D gene. Germline CDR1 and CDR2: SGDLS and YYNGEE. The CDR3 is 15 residues long. The V end lost 1 base, the J end lost 6 bases, and 14 bases lay between the germline ends.

This clonotype was counted many times. The CDR3 DNA reads TGCGCCAGCAGTGAGGAGTCTAGCGGGAGTGGGAACACCGGGGAGCTGTTTTTT. It is translated as CASSEESSGSGNTGELFF. The chain links TRBV10-1 to TRBJ2-2; TRBD2 matches at 10 bases. CDR1 and CDR2 (germline): WNHNN, SYGVQD (reference sequence). Losses at the gene ends were 2 bases for V and 1 base for J; bases not matched to a gene: 7. This CDR3 has 18 residues.

At least ten counts were recorded for this clonotype. The genes are TRBV15 and TRBJ2-3; 7 positions match TRBD1. The V and J ends lost 5 bases and 1 base, in that order; junction bases with no gene match: 6. Germline CDR1 is LNHNV and CDR2 is YYDKDF (reference sequence). There are 15 residues in the CDR3. The chain's CDR3 is CATSGRGTGTDTQYF. In DNA, the CDR3 is TGTGCCACCAGCGGCAGGGGGACAGGCACAGATACGCAGTATTTT.